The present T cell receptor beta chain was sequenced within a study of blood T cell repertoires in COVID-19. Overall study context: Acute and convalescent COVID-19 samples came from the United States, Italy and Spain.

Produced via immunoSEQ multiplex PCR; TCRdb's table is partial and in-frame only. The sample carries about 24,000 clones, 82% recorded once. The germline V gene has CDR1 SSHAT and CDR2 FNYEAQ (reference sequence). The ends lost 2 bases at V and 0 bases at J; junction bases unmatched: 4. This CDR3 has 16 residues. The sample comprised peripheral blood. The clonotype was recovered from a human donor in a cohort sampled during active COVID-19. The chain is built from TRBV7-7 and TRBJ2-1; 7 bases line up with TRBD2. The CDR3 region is CASSLYIAGSYNEQFF. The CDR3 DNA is TGTGCCAGCAGCTTATACATAGCGGGCTCCTACAATGAGCAGTTCTTC.